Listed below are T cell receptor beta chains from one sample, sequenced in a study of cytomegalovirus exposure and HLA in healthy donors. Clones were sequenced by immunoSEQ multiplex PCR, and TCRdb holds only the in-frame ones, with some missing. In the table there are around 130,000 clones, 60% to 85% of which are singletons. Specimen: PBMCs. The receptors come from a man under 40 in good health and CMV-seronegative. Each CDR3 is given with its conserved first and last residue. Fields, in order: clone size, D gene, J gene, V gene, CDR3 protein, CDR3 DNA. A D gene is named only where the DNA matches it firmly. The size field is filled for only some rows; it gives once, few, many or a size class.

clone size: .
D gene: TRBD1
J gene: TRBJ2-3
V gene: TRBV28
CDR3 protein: CASSRQGADTQYF
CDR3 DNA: TGTGCCAGCAGTAGACAGGGGGCAGATACGCAGTATTTT

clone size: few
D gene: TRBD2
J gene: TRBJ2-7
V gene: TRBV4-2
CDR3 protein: CASSQDGAGGNEQYF
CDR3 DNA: TGTGCCAGCAGCCAAGATGGGGCGGGGGGAAACGAGCAGTACTTC

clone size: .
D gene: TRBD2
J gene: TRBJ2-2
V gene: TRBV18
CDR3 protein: CASSPTSGGAATGELFF
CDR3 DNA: TGTGCCAGCTCACCGACTAGCGGGGGGGCCGCCACCGGGGAGCTGTTTTTT

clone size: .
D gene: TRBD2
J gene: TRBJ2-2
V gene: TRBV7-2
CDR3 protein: CASSLVRENGELFF
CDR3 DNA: TGTGCCAGCAGCTTAGTGCGGGAGAACGGGGAGCTGTTTTTT

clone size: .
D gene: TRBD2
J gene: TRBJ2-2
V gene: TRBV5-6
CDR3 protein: CASSLKLAGVRTGELFF
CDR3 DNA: TGTGCCAGCAGCTTGAAACTAGCGGGAGTAAGAACCGGGGAGCTGTTTTTT

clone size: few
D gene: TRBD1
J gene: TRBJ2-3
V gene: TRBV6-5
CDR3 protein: CASSYRTGGGDTQYF
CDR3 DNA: TGTGCCAGCAGTTACCGGACAGGGGGGGGAGATACGCAGTATTTT

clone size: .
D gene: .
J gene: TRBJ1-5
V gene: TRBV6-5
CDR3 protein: CASRPGTMSNQPQHF
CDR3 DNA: TGTGCCAGCCGACCTGGAACTATGAGCAATCAGCCCCAGCATTTT

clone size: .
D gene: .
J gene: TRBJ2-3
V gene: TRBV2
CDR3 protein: CASSESHGPGADTQYF
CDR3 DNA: TGTGCCAGCAGTGAGAGTCATGGGCCCGGGGCAGATACGCAGTATTTT

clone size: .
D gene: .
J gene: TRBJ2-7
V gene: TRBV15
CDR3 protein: CATSRDPSPYEQYF
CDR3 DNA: TGTGCCACCAGCAGAGATCCGTCCCCCTACGAGCAGTACTTC

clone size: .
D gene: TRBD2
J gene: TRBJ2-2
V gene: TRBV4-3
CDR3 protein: CASSRPKAGMNTGELFF
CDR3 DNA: TGCGCCAGCAGCCGCCCAAAAGCGGGAATGAACACCGGGGAGCTGTTTTTT

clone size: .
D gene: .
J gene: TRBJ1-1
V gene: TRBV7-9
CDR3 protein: CASSLGADTGLAAFF
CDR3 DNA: TGTGCCAGCAGCTTAGGGGCTGACACGGGACTAGCAGCTTTCTTT

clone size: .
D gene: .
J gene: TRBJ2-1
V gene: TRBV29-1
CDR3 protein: CSVELQGVYNEQFF
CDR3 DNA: TGCAGCGTTGAACTGCAGGGCGTTTACAATGAGCAGTTCTTC

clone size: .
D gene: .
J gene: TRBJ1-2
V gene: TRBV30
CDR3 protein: CAWSVKSGPYF
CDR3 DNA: TGTGCCTGGAGCGTTAAGTCTGGCCCTTACTTC

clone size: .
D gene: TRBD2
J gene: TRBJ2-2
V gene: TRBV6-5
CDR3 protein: CASTGLAGAGELFF
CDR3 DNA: TGTGCCAGCACCGGACTAGCGGGAGCAGGGGAGCTGTTTTTT

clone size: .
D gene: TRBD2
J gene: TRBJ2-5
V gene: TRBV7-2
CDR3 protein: CASSLAGGETQYF
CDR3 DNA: TGTGCCAGCAGCTTAGCGGGGGGGGAGACCCAGTACTTC

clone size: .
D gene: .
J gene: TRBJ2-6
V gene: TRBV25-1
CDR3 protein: CASSERFSSPGANVLTF
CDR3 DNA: TGTGCCAGCAGTGAGAGGTTTTCCTCTCCTGGGGCCAACGTCCTGACTTTC

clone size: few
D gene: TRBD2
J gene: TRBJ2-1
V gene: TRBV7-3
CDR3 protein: CASRLAGGIYNEQFF
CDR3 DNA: TGTGCGAGCCGCTTAGCGGGAGGGATCTACAATGAGCAGTTCTTC

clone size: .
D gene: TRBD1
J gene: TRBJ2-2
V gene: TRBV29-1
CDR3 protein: CSARSTGATNTGELFF
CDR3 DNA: TGCAGCGCCCGATCGACAGGGGCGACGAACACCGGGGAGCTGTTTTTT

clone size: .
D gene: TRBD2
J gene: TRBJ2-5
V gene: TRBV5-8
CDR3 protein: CASSLLFSGSASETQYF
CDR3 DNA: TGTGCCAGCAGCTTGTTGTTTAGCGGGAGTGCAAGCGAGACCCAGTACTTC

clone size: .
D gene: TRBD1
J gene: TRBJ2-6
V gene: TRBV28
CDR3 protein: CASSLSGGAGANVLTF
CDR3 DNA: TGTGCCAGCAGTTTATCAGGGGGCGCTGGGGCCAACGTCCTGACTTTC

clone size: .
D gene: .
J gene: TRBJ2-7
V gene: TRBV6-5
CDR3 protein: CASSYGEAGSPYEQYF
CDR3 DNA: TGTGCCAGCAGTTACGGAGAGGCGGGGTCACCCTACGAGCAGTACTTC

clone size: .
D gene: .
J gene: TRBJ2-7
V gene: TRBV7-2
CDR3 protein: CASSLAPTSGEQYF
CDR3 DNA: TGTGCCAGCAGCTTAGCCCCGACTTCCGGCGAGCAGTACTTC

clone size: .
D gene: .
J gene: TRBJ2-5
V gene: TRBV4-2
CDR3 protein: CASSQVAVQETQYF
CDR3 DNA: TGTGCCAGCAGCCAGGTAGCGGTTCAAGAGACCCAGTACTTC

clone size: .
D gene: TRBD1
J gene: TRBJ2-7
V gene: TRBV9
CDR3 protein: CASSVGTTGGFSEQYF
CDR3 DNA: TGTGCCAGCAGCGTAGGGACCACAGGGGGATTCAGCGAGCAGTACTTC

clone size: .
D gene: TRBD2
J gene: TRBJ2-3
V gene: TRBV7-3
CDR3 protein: CASSKGLGSADTQYF
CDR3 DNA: TGTGCCAGCAGCAAAGGACTAGGGTCCGCAGATACGCAGTATTTT

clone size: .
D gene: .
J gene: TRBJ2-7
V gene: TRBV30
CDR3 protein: CAWTQQGGRSYEQYF
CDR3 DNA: TGTGCCTGGACCCAACAGGGTGGCAGGTCCTACGAGCAGTACTTC

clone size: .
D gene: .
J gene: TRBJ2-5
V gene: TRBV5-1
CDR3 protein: CASSITGTQAETQYF
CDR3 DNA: TGCGCCAGCAGCATTACCGGGACACAAGCAGAGACCCAGTACTTC

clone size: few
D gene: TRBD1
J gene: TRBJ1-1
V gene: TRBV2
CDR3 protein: CASRQGNTEAFF
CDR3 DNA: TGTGCCAGTCGACAGGGAAACACTGAAGCTTTCTTT

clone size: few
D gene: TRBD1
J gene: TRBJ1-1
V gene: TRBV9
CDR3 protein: CASSALRGFETTEAFF
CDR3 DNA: TGTGCCAGCAGCGCACTCAGGGGGTTCGAGACCACTGAAGCTTTCTTT

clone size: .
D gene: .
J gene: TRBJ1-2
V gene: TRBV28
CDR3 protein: CASSLGPGYGYTF
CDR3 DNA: TGTGCCAGCAGTTTAGGGCCCGGCTATGGCTACACCTTC

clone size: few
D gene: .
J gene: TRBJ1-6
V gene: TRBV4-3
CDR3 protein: CASSPGGGLSLAYNSPLHF
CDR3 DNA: TGCGCCAGCAGCCCCGGGGGGGGCCTATCCTTGGCCTATAATTCACCCCTCCACTTT

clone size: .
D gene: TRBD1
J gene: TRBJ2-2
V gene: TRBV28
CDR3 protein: CASSWIGGSGELFF
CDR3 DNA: TGTGCCAGCAGTTGGATAGGGGGCTCCGGGGAGCTGTTTTTT

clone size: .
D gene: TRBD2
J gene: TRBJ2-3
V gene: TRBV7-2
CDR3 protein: CASSLLAGTSGSPDTQYF
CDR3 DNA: TGTGCCAGCAGCTTATTGGCCGGGACTAGCGGGAGTCCGGATACGCAGTATTTT

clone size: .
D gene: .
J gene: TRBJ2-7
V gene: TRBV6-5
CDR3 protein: CASSLTGFDYEQYF
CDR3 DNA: TGTGCCAGCAGTTTAACAGGGTTTGACTACGAGCAGTACTTC

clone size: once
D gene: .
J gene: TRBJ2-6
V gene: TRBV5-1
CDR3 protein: CASSLDSSGANVLTF
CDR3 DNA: TGCGCCAGCAGCTTGGACAGTTCTGGGGCCAACGTCCTGACTTTC

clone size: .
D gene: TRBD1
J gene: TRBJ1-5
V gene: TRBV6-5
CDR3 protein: CASSQTGDQPQHF
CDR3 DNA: TGTGCCAGCAGTCAGACAGGGGACCAGCCCCAGCATTTT

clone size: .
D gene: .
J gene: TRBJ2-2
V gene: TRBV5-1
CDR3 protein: CASSLAGLGDPNTGELFF
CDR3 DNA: TGCGCCAGCAGCTTGGCCGGGTTGGGAGACCCAAACACCGGGGAGCTGTTTTTT

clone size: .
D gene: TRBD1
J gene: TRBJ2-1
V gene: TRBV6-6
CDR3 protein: CATLQGAYNEQFF
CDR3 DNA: TGTGCCACGCTCCAGGGGGCCTACAATGAGCAGTTCTTC

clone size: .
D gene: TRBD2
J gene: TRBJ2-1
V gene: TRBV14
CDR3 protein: CASSQVLAGVYLCRNEQFF
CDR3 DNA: TGTGCCAGCAGCCAAGTTTTAGCGGGGGTTTATCTTTGTAGGAATGAGCAGTTCTTC

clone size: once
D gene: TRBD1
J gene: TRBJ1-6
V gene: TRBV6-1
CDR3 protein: CASSDRGQGQSGSPLHF
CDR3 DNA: TGTGCCAGCAGTGACCGGGGACAGGGCCAGAGTGGTTCACCCCTCCACTTT

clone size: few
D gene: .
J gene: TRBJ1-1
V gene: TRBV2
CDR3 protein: CASSGDIIPEAFF
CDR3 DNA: TGTGCCAGCAGTGGGGACATAATCCCTGAAGCTTTCTTT

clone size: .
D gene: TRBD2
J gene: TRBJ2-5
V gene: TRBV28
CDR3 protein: CASSLRYGTSLQETQYF
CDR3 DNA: TGTGCCAGCAGTTTAAGGTACGGGACTAGTCTCCAAGAGACCCAGTACTTC

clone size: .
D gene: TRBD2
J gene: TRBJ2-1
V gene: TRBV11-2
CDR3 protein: CASSLGLAVPYNEQFF
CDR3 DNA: TGTGCCAGCAGCTTAGGACTAGCGGTTCCCTACAATGAGCAGTTCTTC

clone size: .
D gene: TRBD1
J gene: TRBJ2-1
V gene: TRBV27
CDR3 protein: CASSFGQGINEQFF
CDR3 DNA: TGTGCCAGCAGTTTCGGACAGGGGATCAATGAGCAGTTCTTC

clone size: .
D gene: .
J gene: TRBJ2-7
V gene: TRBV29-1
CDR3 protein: CSAEKQGAPYEQYF
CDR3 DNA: TGCAGCGCCGAAAAACAGGGTGCCCCCTACGAGCAGTACTTC

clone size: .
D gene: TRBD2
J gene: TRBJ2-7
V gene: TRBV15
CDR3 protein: CATSRGSSGNYEQYF
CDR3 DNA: TGTGCCACCAGCAGGGGATCTAGCGGGAACTACGAGCAGTACTTC